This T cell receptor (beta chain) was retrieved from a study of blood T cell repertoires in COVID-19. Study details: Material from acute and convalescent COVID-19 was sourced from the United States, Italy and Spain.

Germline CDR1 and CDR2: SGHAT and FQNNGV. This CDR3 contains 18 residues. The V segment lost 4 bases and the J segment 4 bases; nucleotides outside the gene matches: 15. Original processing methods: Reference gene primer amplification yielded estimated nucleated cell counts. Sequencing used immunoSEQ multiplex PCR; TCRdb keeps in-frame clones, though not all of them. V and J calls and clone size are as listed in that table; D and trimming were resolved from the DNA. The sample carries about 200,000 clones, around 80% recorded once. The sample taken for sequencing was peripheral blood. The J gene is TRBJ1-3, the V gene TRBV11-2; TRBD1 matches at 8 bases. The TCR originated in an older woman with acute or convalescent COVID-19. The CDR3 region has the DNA TGTGCCAGCAGCTCACCGTTCCCCGGACAGGGTTCCGGAAACACCATATATTTT. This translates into CASSSPFPGQGSGNTIYF.